The rows below give T cell receptor beta chains drawn from one sample of a study of T cell responses to AZD1222 COVID-19 vaccine. The method was immunoSEQ multiplex PCR; TCRdb's version includes in-frame clones alone and lacks a portion of them. The data show approximately 100,000 clones, with 75% to 90% seen just once and approximately 5% held by the top ten. Source: peripheral blood, taken on day 0 of AZD1222 vaccination. The receptors come from an adult in good health. Each CDR3 is given with its conserved first and last residue. D genes are given only for firm matches. Size values are once, few and many counts, or a class for expanded clones, and some rows have none.

TRBJ1-2,NA,17,TRBV19,TRBD1,CASSLRGDRETDYGYTF,TGTGCCAGTAGTCTTCGGGGGGACAGGGAAACGGACTATGGCTACACCTTC
TRBJ1-4,NA,15,TRBV11-2,NA,CASSLKRQDPGKLFF,TGTGCCAGCAGCTTAAAGAGGCAGGACCCTGGGAAACTGTTTTTT
TRBJ2-7,NA,12,TRBV28,NA,CASSFSSYEQYF,TGTGCCAGCAGTTTCAGCTCCTACGAGCAGTACTTC
TRBJ2-7,NA,14,TRBV7-3,NA,CASSSDSTSYEQYF,TGTGCCAGCAGCTCGGACAGCACCTCCTACGAGCAGTACTTC
TRBJ2-5,NA,16,TRBV4-1,TRBD2,CASSQGRTSGQETQYF,TGCGCCAGCAGCCAAGGTCGGACTAGCGGACAAGAGACCCAGTACTTC
TRBJ1-2,NA,15,TRBV9,TRBD1,CASSDQGATFYGYTF,TGTGCCAGCAGCGACCAGGGGGCGACCTTCTATGGCTACACCTTC
TRBJ2-7,once,14,TRBV19,TRBD1,CASSSGQGAYEQYF,TGTGCCAGTAGTTCGGGACAGGGGGCCTACGAGCAGTACTTC
TRBJ1-1,NA,13,TRBV5-5,NA,CASSLFQDTEAFF,TGTGCCAGCAGCTTATTTCAGGACACTGAAGCTTTCTTT
TRBJ2-2,NA,14,TRBV7-9,NA,CASSPRLNTGELFF,TGTGCCAGCAGCCCCAGGTTGAACACCGGGGAGCTGTTTTTT
TRBJ2-7,NA,15,TRBV28,TRBD1,CASRPWTGGSYEQYF,TGTGCCAGCAGGCCCTGGACAGGGGGCTCCTACGAGCAGTACTTC
TRBJ1-4,once,13,TRBV2,NA,CASRNSYDEKLFF,TGTGCCAGCAGAAACAGCTATGATGAAAAACTGTTTTTT
TRBJ1-5,once,12,TRBV24-1,TRBD1,CAAGTGRQPQHF,TGTGCCGCCGGGACAGGGCGTCAGCCCCAGCATTTT
TRBJ1-3,NA,11,TRBV2,NA,CARKYGNTIYF,TGTGCCAGGAAATATGGAAACACCATATATTTT
TRBJ2-5,NA,15,TRBV2,NA,CASSEVGFQEETQYF,TGTGCCAGCAGTGAAGTAGGGTTCCAAGAAGAGACCCAGTACTTC
TRBJ2-1,NA,14,TRBV28,NA,CASSAWTEYNEQFF,TGTGCCAGCAGTGCCTGGACTGAATACAATGAGCAGTTCTTC
TRBJ1-1,NA,14,TRBV6-5,NA,CASSSGTPRAEAFF,TGTGCCAGCAGTTCCGGGACGCCGCGGGCTGAAGCTTTCTTT
TRBJ1-6,NA,13,TRBV7-9,NA,CASSLGSNSPLHF,TGTGCCAGCAGCTTAGGATCTAATTCACCCCTCCACTTT
TRBJ1-1,NA,14,TRBV29-1,TRBD1,CSVERDSGYTEAFF,TGCAGCGTTGAAAGGGACAGCGGTTACACTGAAGCTTTCTTT
TRBJ1-1,NA,16,TRBV30,NA,CAWRGPPAGRNTEAFF,TGTGCCTGGAGGGGTCCCCCAGCGGGCCGGAACACTGAAGCTTTCTTT
TRBJ1-4,NA,12,TRBV7-9,NA,CASSPTDEKLFF,TGTGCCAGCAGCCCGACAGACGAAAAACTGTTTTTT
TRBJ1-3,NA,14,TRBV30,NA,CAWSVVRSRNTIYF,TGTGCCTGGAGTGTAGTACGGAGTCGAAACACCATATATTTT
TRBJ2-7,NA,15,TRBV6-5,TRBD2,CASSRAGVLSYEQYF,TGTGCCAGCAGCCGTGCGGGGGTCCTATCCTACGAGCAGTACTTC
TRBJ1-1,once,15,TRBV27,NA,CASSFVAGGRTEAFF,TGTGCCAGCAGTTTCGTTGCGGGCGGGAGGACTGAAGCTTTCTTT
TRBJ1-4,NA,14,TRBV4-3,NA,CASSHGGIDEKLFF,TGCGCCAGCAGCCATGGGGGGATCGATGAAAAACTGTTTTTT
TRBJ1-2,NA,13,TRBV28,NA,CASVPQDMLPLTF,TGTGCCAGCGTCCCCCAAGACATGTTACCCCTAACCTTC
TRBJ2-2,once,16,TRBV28,TRBD1,CASRPPGTGGFGELFF,TGTGCCAGCAGACCTCCTGGGACAGGGGGCTTTGGGGAGCTGTTTTTT
TRBJ2-2,NA,17,TRBV5-1,TRBD2,CASSFRPSGRDTGELFF,TGCGCCAGCAGCTTTCGGCCCAGCGGGAGGGACACCGGGGAGCTGTTTTTT
TRBJ2-5,NA,15,TRBV10-2,NA,CASSESTGNQGTQYF,TGCGCCAGCAGTGAGTCAACAGGGAATCAGGGGACCCAGTACTTC
TRBJ1-6,NA,15,TRBV13,NA,CASSQGWGNNSPLHF,TGTGCCAGCAGCCAAGGTTGGGGGAATAATTCACCCCTCCACTTT
TRBJ2-7,NA,14,TRBV10-2,NA,CASSARGDSYEQYF,TGCGCCAGCAGTGCAAGGGGCGACTCCTACGAGCAGTACTTC
TRBJ1-1,NA,14,TRBV14,NA,CASSQATGSTEAFF,TGTGCCAGCAGCCAAGCAACAGGTTCCACTGAAGCTTTCTTT
TRBJ2-1,once,13,TRBV19,NA,CASSVDRYNEQFF,TGTGCCAGTAGTGTGGACCGCTACAATGAGCAGTTCTTC
TRBJ1-6,NA,17,TRBV4-2,TRBD1,CASSEQGGGSYNSPLHF,TGTGCCAGCAGCGAACAGGGGGGGGGCTCCTATAATTCACCCCTCCACTTT
TRBJ1-1,NA,15,TRBV6-5,TRBD1,CASSGSTGANTEAFF,TGTGCCAGCAGCGGTAGTACAGGGGCAAACACTGAAGCTTTCTTT
TRBJ1-1,NA,13,TRBV12-3/TRBV12-4,NA,CASSSSVGTGAFF,TGTGCCAGCAGTTCGAGTGTAGGGACGGGAGCTTTCTTT
TRBJ2-1,NA,14,TRBV7-2,NA,CASSLGLVGNEQFF,TGTGCCAGCAGCTTAGGTCTAGTCGGCAATGAGCAGTTCTTC
TRBJ1-1,NA,14,TRBV9,NA,CASPFKHENTEAFF,TGTGCCAGCCCTTTTAAGCACGAGAACACTGAAGCTTTCTTT
TRBJ2-3,NA,14,TRBV18,NA,CASSPQGSTDTQYF,TGTGCCAGCTCACCACAGGGTAGCACAGATACGCAGTATTTT
TRBJ1-2,once,15,TRBV11-2,TRBD1,CASSLDPTGGHGYTF,TGTGCCAGCAGCTTAGACCCGACAGGGGGGCATGGCTACACCTTC
TRBJ1-4,NA,15,TRBV5-4,NA,CASSLATGTNEKLFF,TGTGCCAGCAGCTTGGCGACAGGAACTAATGAAAAACTGTTTTTT
TRBJ2-5,NA,14,TRBV6-5,NA,CASSSPRGAGTQYF,TGTGCCAGCAGTTCCCCCAGGGGTGCCGGGACCCAGTACTTC
TRBJ1-6,NA,14,TRBV7-9,NA,CASSTGGQYSPLHF,TGTGCCAGCAGCACGGGAGGACAGTATTCACCCCTCCACTTT
TRBJ1-1,once,14,TRBV28,NA,CASSQPSSATEAFF,TGTGCCAGCAGTCAGCCATCCTCGGCCACTGAAGCTTTCTTT
TRBJ2-3,NA,13,TRBV10-1,NA,CASSTLSTDTQYF,TGCGCCAGCAGCACCTTGAGCACAGATACGCAGTATTTT
TRBJ2-1,NA,17,TRBV4-1,TRBD2,CASSQEKRGGGPGLEFF,TGCGCCAGCAGCCAAGAGAAGCGGGGGGGCGGGCCCGGTCTGGAGTTCTTC
TRBJ2-7,NA,12,TRBV5-5,NA,CASSFRESEQYF,TGTGCCAGCAGTTTCAGGGAAAGCGAGCAGTACTTC
TRBJ2-7,NA,12,TRBV4-1,NA,CASSSLSHEQYF,TGCGCCAGCAGCTCTTTGTCCCACGAGCAGTACTTC
TRBJ2-5,NA,15,TRBV7-9,NA,CASSLYGGAQETQYF,TGTGCCAGCAGCTTATACGGGGGAGCCCAAGAGACCCAGTACTTC